What follows are 32 T cell receptor beta chains derived from one specimen sequenced in a study of blood T cell repertoires in COVID-19. Assay: immunoSEQ multiplex PCR; the TCRdb copy retains only in-frame clones and omits some. This sample has more than 100,000 clones, with roughly 90% found just once. The source material was peripheral blood. Every receptor here comes from a woman aged 55-69 years with acute or convalescent COVID-19.

CDR3 nucleotide sequence: TGTGCCACCTCAGGGGTGGGCAATCAGCCCCAGCATTTT. It is translated as CATSGVGNQPQHF. The rearrangement links TRBV24-1 to TRBJ1-5; D is perhaps TRBD1 (6 bases). The CDR3 is 13 residues long. Germline V gene sequence: CDR1 KGHDR, CDR2 SFDVKD. V lost 9 bases and J 2 bases, leaving 10 bases between the germline ends.

The chain is built from TRBV3-1 (or the pseudogene TRBV3-2) and TRBJ1-4; D may be TRBD1 (5 bases). Trimming took off 6 bases at V and 2 bases at J, with 7 bases between the two ends. CDR1 and CDR2 (germline): LGHDT, YNNKEL (reference sequence). The CDR3 runs to 13 residues. CDR3 loop: CASSQGTNEKLFF. The DNA for the CDR3 is TGTGCCAGCAGTCAGGGTACTAATGAAAAACTGTTTTTT.

V is TRBV5-1 and J is TRBJ2-1; TRBD1 matches 8 bases. With V trimmed by 4 bases and J by 9 bases, 6 bases remained unmatched. Germline CDR1 and CDR2: SGHRS and YFSETQ. The CDR3 has 13 amino acids. For the CDR3, the DNA is TGCGCCAGCAGCGGCGACAGGGGCGGTGAGCAGTTCTTC. As protein: CASSGDRGGEQFF.

The chain has TRBV19 and TRBJ1-5; 8 nucleotides agree with TRBD1. The CDR3 sequence is 18 residues long. J gave up 4 bases and V 1 base, and 12 bases lay outside the gene matches. CDR1 and CDR2 (germline): LNHDA, SQIVND (reference sequence). The CDR3 protein is CASSIGRAGTGRNQPQHF. CDR3 DNA: TGTGCCAGTAGTATAGGGAGGGCAGGGACAGGCAGGAATCAGCCCCAGCATTTT.

The chain joins TRBV10-3 to TRBJ2-7; 12 bases are a match to TRBD2. J gave up 1 base and V 10 bases, and 5 bases lay outside the gene matches. The CDR3 extends over 14 amino acids. Germline V gene lookup returns CDR1 ENHRY and CDR2 SYGVKD. In DNA form, the CDR3 reads TGTGCCACCGGGACTAGCGGGTCATCCTACGAGCAGTACTTC. Amino acids: CATGTSGSSYEQYF.

V is TRBV21-1 and J is TRBJ2-1; no check of the table's D call, TRBD1, against the DNA was made. TRBV21-1 is a listed pseudogene. The CDR3 length is 14 residues. The CDR3 is CASGRQGAYNEQFF. In DNA form, the CDR3 reads TGTGCCAGCGGGCGACAGGGGGCCTACAATGAGCAGTTCTTC.

CDR3 region: CASSPGQGIPYEQYV. CDR3 bases: TGTGCCAGCAGCCCAGGACAGGGAATACCCTACGAGCAGTACGTC. V gene TRBV5-4 combines with J gene TRBJ2-7; the match to TRBD1 covers 8 bases. J gave up 2 bases and V 4 bases, and 8 bases lay outside the gene matches. Germline-derived CDR1 and CDR2 are SGHNT and YYREEE (reference sequence). The CDR3 is 15 amino acids.

The rearrangement uses TRBV19 and TRBJ1-2, with 9 bases aligning to TRBD1. CDR3 length: 17 amino acids. The germline V gene has CDR1 LNHDA and CDR2 SQIVND (reference sequence). V dropped 3 bases and J dropped 0; count of bases not matched to a gene: 8. CDR3 region: CASSISPRDRANYGYTF. The CDR3 DNA follows: TGTGCCAGTAGTATTTCTCCCCGGGACAGGGCTAACTATGGCTACACCTTC.

This clone was seen a handful of times. The chain is built from TRBV28 and TRBJ1-1; D possibly corresponds to TRBD1 (5 bases). V was cut by 6 bases and J by 0 bases, with 11 bases left in between. Germline CDR1 and CDR2: MDHEN and SYDVKM. The CDR3 extends over 14 amino acids. The CDR3 region has the DNA TGTGCCAGCAGCCGACAGCTCATGAACACTGAAGCTTTCTTT. Its protein is CASSRQLMNTEAFF. The full variable domain, completed using reference TRBV28 and TRBJ1-1, is DVKVTQSSRYLVKRTGEKVFLECVQDMDHENMFWYRQDPGLGLRLIYFSYDVKMKEKGDIPEGYSVSREKKERFSLILESASTNQTSMYLCASSRQLMNTEAFFGQGTRLTVV.

In this sample, this clone turned up once. The DNA is omitted, as the CDR3 cannot be located on it reliably, and the CDR3 follows TCRdb's listing. This chain links TRBV27 with TRBJ1-5; whether TRBD1, the table's D call, matches the DNA was not checked. In germline, CDR1 is MNHEY, CDR2 SMNVEV (reference sequence). The length of the CDR3 is 17 amino acids, counting both ends. The CDR3 loop is CASSFWRGGPGNQPQHF.

The chain couples TRBV5-1 to TRBJ1-1, with D hard to call. Trimming removed 1 base at V and 5 bases at J, with 9 bases between. This CDR3 has 13 residues. Germline values: CDR1 SGHRS, CDR2 YFSETQ. As DNA, the CDR3 is TGCGCCAGCAGCTTGACGAGAGGGACTGAAGCTTTCTTT. Protein product: CASSLTRGTEAFF.

V usage is TRBV27 and J usage is TRBJ2-1; TRBD2 might be the D (6 bases). The V gene's germline CDR1 is MNHEY and CDR2 SMNVEV (reference sequence). V was pared by 1 base and J by 10 bases, with 17 bases between. This CDR3 comprises 15 residues. CDR3 sequence reads: CASSLWAGSTREQFF. CDR3 bases: TGTGCCAGCAGTTTATGGGCGGGGTCCACGAGGGAGCAGTTCTTC.

The V gene is TRBV10-3, the J gene TRBJ2-3, with TRBD2 matching 12 bases. This CDR3 is built from 16 residues. In germline, CDR1 is ENHRY, CDR2 SYGVKD. With V trimmed by 7 bases and J by 1 base, 6 bases remained unmatched. The CDR3 loop reads CAITGTSGRGTDTQYF. The DNA for the CDR3 is TGTGCCATCACCGGGACTAGCGGGCGGGGCACAGATACGCAGTATTTT.

The chain recombines TRBV5-1 with TRBJ1-1; a possible D gene is TRBD1 (6 bases). This CDR3 is 14 amino acids long. Trimming cost V 1 base and J 2 bases, with 9 bases left between them. CDR1 and CDR2 from the germline V gene are SGHRS and YFSETQ. The CDR3 sequence: CASSLTGPNTEAFF. In nucleotides, the CDR3 is TGCGCCAGCAGCTTGACAGGGCCTAACACTGAAGCTTTCTTT.

This chain links TRBV28 with TRBJ2-2; 8 bases match TRBD1. CDR3 length equals 17 residues. Germline CDR1 reads MDHEN; CDR2 reads SYDVKM. V was clipped by 6 bases and J by 2 bases; unmatched bases: 11. CDR3 bases: TGTGCCAGCAGCTATCAAATGGGACAGGTCAACACCGGGGAGCTGTTTTTT. It is translated as CASSYQMGQVNTGELFF.

The chain has TRBV3-1 (or the pseudogene TRBV3-2) and TRBJ1-6; possible D gene TRBD1, 5 bases. Between the trimmed V and J ends, which lost 1 base and 6 bases, there was a span of 10 bases. Per germline, CDR1 LGHDT and CDR2 YNNKEL (reference sequence). The length of the CDR3 is 15 residues. Here the CDR3 reads CASSQAAQANSPLHF. CDR3 DNA sequence: TGTGCCAGCAGCCAAGCGGCACAGGCTAATTCACCCCTCCACTTT.

The chain joins TRBV7-9 to TRBJ1-2; D not resolved. The V end was cut by 1 base, the J end by 5 bases, with 8 bases between. The CDR3 spans 13 residues. Germline-derived CDR1 and CDR2 are SEHNR and FQNEAQ (reference sequence). CDR3 coding DNA: TGTGCCAGCAGCTTAGTCGGAGGTTATGGCTACACCTTC. It encodes CASSLVGGYGYTF.

The chain links TRBV2 to TRBJ1-1; TRBD1 matches 7 bases. Germline-derived CDR1 and CDR2 are SNHLY and FYNNEI. The CDR3 is 13 amino acids. Trimming cost V 7 bases and J 4 bases; bases outside gene matches: 6. CDR3 sequence (DNA): TGTGCCAGCAATAACAGGGGAGGCACTGAAGCTTTCTTT. Translating it yields CASNNRGGTEAFF.

The rearrangement uses TRBV3-1 (or the pseudogene TRBV3-2) and TRBJ1-1; 9 bases are shared with TRBD1. J lost 1 base, V lost 3 bases, and 6 bases had no gene match. The CDR3 length is 16 residues. Germline lookup yields CDR1 LGHDT and CDR2 YNNKEL (reference sequence). The CDR3 nucleotides read TGTGCCAGCAGCCACCTACAGGGGGCAGGGAACACTGAAGCTTTCTTT. It codes for CASSHLQGAGNTEAFF.

CDR3 sequence: CASRPGFYGYTF. The CDR3, as DNA: TGTGCCAGCCGACCAGGGTTCTATGGCTACACCTTC. The V and J genes are TRBV2 and TRBJ1-2; possible D gene TRBD1, 5 bases. Deletions cut 8 bases from V and 4 bases from J, with 11 bases between. There are 12 residues in the CDR3. Germline loops: CDR1 SNHLY, CDR2 FYNNEI.

CDR3 region: CASVSRENTYNEQFF. The CDR3 DNA is TGTGCTAGTGTCAGCCGGGAGAACACCTACAATGAGCAGTTCTTC. J is TRBJ2-1 and V is TRBV12-5, with a weak D call TRBD2 (6 bases). Germline values: CDR1 LGHNT, CDR2 FRNRAP. Trimming stripped 7 bases from V and 2 bases from J, with 15 bases between. CDR3 size: 15 residues. The whole variable domain, remainder taken from reference TRBV12-5 and TRBJ2-1, is DARVTQTPRHKVTEMGQEVTMRCQPILGHNTVFWYRQTMMQGLELLAYFRNRAPLDDSGMPKDRFSAEMPDATLATLKIQPSEPRDSAVYFCASVSRENTYNEQFFGPGTRLTVL.

The chain recombines TRBV6-5 with TRBJ1-2; no clear D. Deletions cut 7 bases from V and 0 bases from J, with 9 bases between. Looked up from germline, CDR1 is MNHEY and CDR2 is SVGAGI. This CDR3 region has 13 residues. The CDR3 here is CASTAGTNYGYTF. The CDR3 nucleotides are TGTGCCAGCACGGCGGGGACTAACTATGGCTACACCTTC.

The V call is TRBV28, the J call TRBJ1-2, with D perhaps matching TRBD1 (5 bases). This CDR3 comprises 14 residues. Trimming shortened V by 8 bases and J by 7 bases, and 20 bases separated the two germline ends. Germline-derived CDR1 and CDR2 are MDHEN and SYDVKM. CDR3 loop: CASQQFGGAVGYTF. CDR3 coding DNA: TGTGCCAGCCAGCAGTTTGGCGGGGCGGTTGGCTACACCTTC.

The chain carries TRBV7-9 and TRBJ2-5, with D possibly being TRBD2 (5 bases). V was shortened by 1 base and J by 3 bases, with 12 bases between the two germline ends. Germline CDR1 reads SEHNR; CDR2 reads FQNEAQ (reference sequence). The CDR3 totals 15 residues. CDR3 nucleotides: TGTGCCAGCAGCTTAGATGCGGGCATTAAAGAGACCCAGTACTTC. Translation gives CASSLDAGIKETQYF.

This rearrangement joins TRBV28 to TRBJ2-5; weak D call: TRBD2 (6 bases). The CDR3 runs to 14 residues. Trimming took 5 bases from V and 1 from J, leaving 11 bases between them. Germline V gene data show CDR1 as MDHEN and CDR2 as SYDVKM. The CDR3 loop reads CASSELAVQETQYF. Written as DNA, the CDR3 is TGTGCCAGCAGTGAGTTAGCGGTCCAAGAGACCCAGTACTTC.

The J gene is TRBJ1-4, the V gene TRBV29-1, with D hard to call. CDR1 is SQVTM and CDR2 is ANQGSEA in the germline V gene. V was trimmed by 1 base and J by 4 bases, leaving 4 bases between them. This CDR3 is 12 amino acids long. The CDR3 spells CSVEVLNEKLFF. The CDR3 DNA sequence: TGCAGCGTTGAAGTCCTTAATGAAAAACTGTTTTTT.

CDR3 amino acids: CASSPNQGTNSPLHF. DNA for the CDR3: TGTGCCAGCTCACCAAACCAGGGTACTAATTCACCCCTCCACTTT. J is TRBJ1-6 and V is TRBV18, with D possibly matching TRBD1 (5 bases). Germline-derived CDR1 and CDR2 are KGHSH and LQKENI. This CDR3 spans 15 amino acids. V lost 2 bases to trimming and J lost 6 bases, with 11 bases between them.

The chain joins TRBV5-1 to TRBJ2-3; possible D gene TRBD2, 5 bases. Between the trimmed V and J ends, which lost 4 bases and 2 bases, there was a span of 11 bases. Germline CDR1 SGHRS, CDR2 YFSETQ. The CDR3 totals 14 residues. The CDR3 nucleotides read TGCGCCAGCAGCAACGGACTCGACACAGATACGCAGTATTTT. Its translation is CASSNGLDTDTQYF.

CDR3 coding DNA: TGTGCCAGCAGTTTAACTAGCGGGAGGGGGCAAGAGACCCAGTACTTC. Protein: CASSLTSGRGQETQYF. The chain combines TRBV28 with TRBJ2-5, with TRBD2 matching over 13 bases. J was trimmed by 2 bases and V by 2 bases; bases with no gene match: 2. The CDR3 is 16 amino acids. CDR1 MDHEN and CDR2 SYDVKM come from the germline V gene.

V gene TRBV7-2 combines with J gene TRBJ1-5, with D hard to call. Trimming removed 0 bases at V and 0 bases at J, with 3 bases between. The CDR3 totals 14 residues. Per the germline V gene, CDR1 is SGHTA and CDR2 is FQGNSA. CDR3 in DNA: TGTGCCAGCAGCTTAGCTCATAGCAATCAGCCCCAGCATTTT. Its translation: CASSLAHSNQPQHF. The variable domain in full, completed from reference TRBV7-2 and TRBJ1-5, reads GAGVSQSPSNKVTEKGKDVELRCDPISGHTALYWYRQSLGQGLEFLIYFQGNSAPDKSGLPSDRFSAERTGGSVSTLTIQRTQQEDSAVYLCASSLAHSNQPQHFGDGTRLSIL.

V usage is TRBV19 and J usage is TRBJ2-1; maybe TRBD2 (6 bases). Per the germline V gene, CDR1 is LNHDA and CDR2 is SQIVND (reference sequence). CDR3 length: 11 residues. Trimming removed 5 bases from V and 12 bases from J, with 11 bases in between. The CDR3 DNA reads as TGTGCCAGTAGTCTGGGGGACTGGCAGTTCTTC. It translates to CASSLGDWQFF.

This clone was detected once. V is TRBV5-6 and J is TRBJ1-2, with 11 bases fitting TRBD1. The V and J ends lost 5 bases and 4 bases, in that order; junction bases with no gene match: 10. Germline values: CDR1 SGHDT, CDR2 YYEEEE. The CDR3 is 16 residues long. CDR3 in DNA: TGTGCCAGCAGACCCGGACAGGGGGCGGGCGGCTATGGCTACACCTTC. This sequence encodes CASRPGQGAGGYGYTF.